These 2 T cell receptor beta chains were sequenced from one sample in a study of T-cell reconstitution after alpha-beta-depleted transplantation in children. Preparing the TCRbeta library involved the use of unique molecular identifiers. One entry per CDR3 protein results from TCRdb running MiXCR on the PCR reads. The top ten clones hold roughly a quarter of a sample with around 300,000 distinct CDR3 sequences, under 14% of them seen once. Sequenced here: peripheral blood, sampled 180 days after TCRalphabeta/CD19-depleted stem cell transplant. The receptors were sampled from a male patient aged 2-15 years who had a stem cell transplant for chronic granulomatous disease, so the T cells may come from the graft donor.

In the case of this clonotype: This may stem from a read error, because a much larger clone lies one nucleotide away. CDR3 residues: CASSPNPRWIQGYQQYF. DNA for the CDR3: TGTGCCAGCAGCCCAAACCCGAGGTGGATCCAAGGCTACCAGCAGTACTTC. This chain joins TRBV14 and TRBJ2-7, with unresolved D. CDR1 SGHDN and CDR2 FVKESK come from the germline V gene. CDR3 size: 17 residues.

This clonotype has at least ten counts. V is TRBV11-2 and J is TRBJ1-1, with 8 bases identical to TRBD1. CDR3 length: 20 residues. Trimming at V came to 3 bases and at J to 4 bases, leaving 22 bases not matched to a gene. Germline V gene data show CDR1 as SGHAT and CDR2 as FQNNGV. In nucleotides, the CDR3 is TGTGCCAGCAGCTTTTTAGTTGATTTAGAGGCAGGGGGCCTCCTCACTGAAGCTTTCTTT. Translated, it gives CASSFLVDLEAGGLLTEAFF.